The T cell receptor (beta chain) described here comes from a study of shared clonotypes between healthy human individuals. Study-level findings and limits: Clonotype sharing across donors was expected to vary with sequencing depth. What rarefaction showed was incomplete sorted-subset sequencing despite large depth.

It was about 210 ng DNA, about 30,000 T cell genomes, that sorted-subset replicate PCRs used. Per the authors' pipeline: Sequence data from immunoSEQ were junction-only and lacked quality scores; consequently, filtering differed. Clones were read by immunoSEQ multiplex PCR, and TCRdb kept only the in-frame ones, dropping some. That table furnishes V, J and clone size, whereas the DNA furnished D and trimming. Here the sample spans about 1.5 million clones, under 99% being singletons. About this clone itself: Its specificity is not known.

The CDR3 covers 14 residues. CDR1 is MGHRA, CDR2 YSYEKL, per germline. Trimming pared 4 bases from V and 0 bases from J, leaving 6 bases between. Sequencing used naive CD4+ T cells sorted from blood. Described subset: CD45RA+ positively selected. The source is a man aged 25 to 45 in good health. V and J are TRBV4-1 and TRBJ1-4; D is unresolved. The CDR3: CASSRAATNEKLFF. The CDR3 bases are TGCGCCAGCAGCCGAGCAGCAACTAATGAAAAACTGTTTTTT.